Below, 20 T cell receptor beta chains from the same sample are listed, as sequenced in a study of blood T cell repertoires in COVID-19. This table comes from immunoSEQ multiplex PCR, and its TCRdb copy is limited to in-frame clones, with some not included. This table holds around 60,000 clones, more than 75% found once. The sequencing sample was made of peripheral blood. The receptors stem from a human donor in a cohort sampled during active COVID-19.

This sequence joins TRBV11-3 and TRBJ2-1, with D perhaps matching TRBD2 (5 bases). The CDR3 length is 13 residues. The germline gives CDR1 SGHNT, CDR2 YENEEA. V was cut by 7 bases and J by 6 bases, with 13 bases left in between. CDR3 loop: CASTTGLGNEQFF. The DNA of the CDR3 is TGTGCCAGCACCACCGGACTTGGCAATGAGCAGTTCTTC.

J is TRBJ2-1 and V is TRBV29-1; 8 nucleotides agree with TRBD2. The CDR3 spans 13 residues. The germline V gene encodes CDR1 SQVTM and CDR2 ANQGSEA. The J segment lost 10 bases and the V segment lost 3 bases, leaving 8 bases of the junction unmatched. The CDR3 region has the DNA TGCAGCGTTGATGGTACTAGCGGAGTAGAGCAGTTCTTC. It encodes CSVDGTSGVEQFF.

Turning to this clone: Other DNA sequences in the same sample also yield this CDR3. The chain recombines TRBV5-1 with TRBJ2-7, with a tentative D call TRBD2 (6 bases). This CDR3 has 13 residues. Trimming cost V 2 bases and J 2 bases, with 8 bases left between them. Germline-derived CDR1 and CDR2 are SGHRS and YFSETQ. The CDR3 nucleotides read TGCGCCAGCAGCTTAGGAGGGACCTACGAGCAGTACTTC. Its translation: CASSLGGTYEQYF.

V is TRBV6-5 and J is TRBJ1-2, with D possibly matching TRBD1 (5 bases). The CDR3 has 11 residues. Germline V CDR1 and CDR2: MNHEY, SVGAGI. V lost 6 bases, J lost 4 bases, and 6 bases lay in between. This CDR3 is CASSGGYGYTF. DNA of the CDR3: TGTGCCAGCAGCGGGGGCTATGGCTACACCTTC.

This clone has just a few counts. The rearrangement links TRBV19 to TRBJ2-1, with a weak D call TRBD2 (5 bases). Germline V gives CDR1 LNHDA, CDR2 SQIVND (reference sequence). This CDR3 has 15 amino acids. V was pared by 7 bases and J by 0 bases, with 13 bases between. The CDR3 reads CASTLDSSSYNEQFF. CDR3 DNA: TGTGCCAGTACTCTGGACTCTAGCTCCTACAATGAGCAGTTCTTC.

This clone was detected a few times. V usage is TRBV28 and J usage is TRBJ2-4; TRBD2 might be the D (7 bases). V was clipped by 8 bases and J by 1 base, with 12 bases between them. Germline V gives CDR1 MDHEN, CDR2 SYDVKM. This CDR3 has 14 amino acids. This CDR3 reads CASGEGGAKNIQYF. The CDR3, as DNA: TGTGCCAGCGGCGAGGGGGGGGCCAAAAACATTCAGTACTTC. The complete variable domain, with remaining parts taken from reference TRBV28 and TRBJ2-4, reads DVKVTQSSRYLVKRTGEKVFLECVQDMDHENMFWYRQDPGLGLRLIYFSYDVKMKEKGDIPEGYSVSREKKERFSLILESASTNQTSMYLCASGEGGAKNIQYFGAGTRLSVL.

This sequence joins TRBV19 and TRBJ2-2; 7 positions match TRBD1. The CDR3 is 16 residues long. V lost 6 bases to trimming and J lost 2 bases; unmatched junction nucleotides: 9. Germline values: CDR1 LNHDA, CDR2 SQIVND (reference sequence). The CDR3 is CASRRTGTVNTGELFF. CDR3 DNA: TGTGCCAGTAGACGTACCGGGACAGTTAACACCGGGGAGCTGTTTTTT.

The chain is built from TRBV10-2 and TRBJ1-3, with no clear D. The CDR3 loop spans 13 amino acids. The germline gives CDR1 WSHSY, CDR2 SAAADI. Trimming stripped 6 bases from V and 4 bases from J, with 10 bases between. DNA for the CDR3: TGCGCCAGCAGGGAGGGCTCGGGAAACACCATATATTTT. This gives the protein CASREGSGNTIYF.

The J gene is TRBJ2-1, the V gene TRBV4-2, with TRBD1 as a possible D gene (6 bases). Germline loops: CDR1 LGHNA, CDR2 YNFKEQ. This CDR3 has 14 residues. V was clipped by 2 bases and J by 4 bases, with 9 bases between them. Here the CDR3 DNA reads TGTGCCAGCAGCCAACAGGGGCGATACAATGAGCAGTTCTTC. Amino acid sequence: CASSQQGRYNEQFF.

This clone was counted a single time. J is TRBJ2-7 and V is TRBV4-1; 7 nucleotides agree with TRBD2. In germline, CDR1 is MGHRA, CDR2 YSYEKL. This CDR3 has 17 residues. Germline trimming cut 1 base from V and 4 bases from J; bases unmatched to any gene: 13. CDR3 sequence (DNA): TGCGCCAGCAGCCAAGGTCCTCAGGCGGGAGCGGGGTACGAGCAGTACTTC. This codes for CASSQGPQAGAGYEQYF.

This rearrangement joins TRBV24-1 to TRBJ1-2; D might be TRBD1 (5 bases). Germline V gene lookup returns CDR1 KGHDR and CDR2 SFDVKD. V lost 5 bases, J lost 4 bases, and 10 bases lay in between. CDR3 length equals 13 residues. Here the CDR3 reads CATSGGVGYGYTF. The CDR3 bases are TGTGCCACCAGTGGGGGGGTCGGCTATGGCTACACCTTC.

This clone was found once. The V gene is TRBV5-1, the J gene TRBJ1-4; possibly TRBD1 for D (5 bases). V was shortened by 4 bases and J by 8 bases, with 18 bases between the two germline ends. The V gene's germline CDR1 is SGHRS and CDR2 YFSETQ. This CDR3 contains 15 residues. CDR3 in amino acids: CASSPPGGVREKLFF. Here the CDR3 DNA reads TGCGCCAGCAGCCCTCCTGGGGGGGTTCGGGAAAAACTGTTTTTT. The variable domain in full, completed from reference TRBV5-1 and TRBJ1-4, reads KAGVTQTPRYLIKTRGQQVTLSCSPISGHRSVSWYQQTPGQGLQFLFEYFSETQRNKGNFPGRFSGRQFSNSRSEMNVSTLELGDSALYLCASSPPGGVREKLFFGSGTQLSVL.

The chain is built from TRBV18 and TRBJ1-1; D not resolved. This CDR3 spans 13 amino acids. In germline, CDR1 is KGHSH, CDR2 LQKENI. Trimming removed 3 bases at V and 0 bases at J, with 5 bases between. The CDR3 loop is CASSPLMNTEAFF. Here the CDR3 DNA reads TGTGCCAGCTCACCCCTTATGAACACTGAAGCTTTCTTT.

Here the CDR3 reads CASSSTGERGNTIYF. The CDR3 nucleotides are TGTGCCAGCTCATCAACAGGGGAACGGGGAAACACCATATATTTT. The rearrangement joins TRBV18 to TRBJ1-3, with 7 bases aligning to TRBD1. CDR1 and CDR2 (germline): KGHSH, LQKENI. CDR3 size: 15 residues. V dropped 5 bases and J dropped 4; count of bases not matched to a gene: 8.

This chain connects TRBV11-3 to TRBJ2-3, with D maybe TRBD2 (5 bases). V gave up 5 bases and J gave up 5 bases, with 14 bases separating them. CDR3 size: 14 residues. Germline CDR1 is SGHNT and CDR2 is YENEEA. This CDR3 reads CASSRSSEGDTQYF. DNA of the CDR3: TGTGCCAGCAGCAGGAGTAGCGAGGGAGATACGCAGTATTTT. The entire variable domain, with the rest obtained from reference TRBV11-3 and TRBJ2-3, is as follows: EAGVVQSPRYKIIEKKQPVAFWCNPISGHNTLYWYLQNLGQGPELLIRYENEEAVDDSQLPKDRFSAERLKGVDSTLKIQPAELGDSAVYLCASSRSSEGDTQYFGPGTRLTVL.

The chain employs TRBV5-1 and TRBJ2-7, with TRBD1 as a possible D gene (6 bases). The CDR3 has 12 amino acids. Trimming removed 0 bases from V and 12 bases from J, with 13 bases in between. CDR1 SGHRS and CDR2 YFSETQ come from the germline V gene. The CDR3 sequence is CASSLGDTPRYF. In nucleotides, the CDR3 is TGCGCCAGCAGCTTGGGGGACACACCAAGGTACTTC.

This chain's CDR3 is CAISGISGGTYEQYF. DNA of the CDR3: TGTGCCATCAGTGGTATCAGCGGGGGGACCTACGAGCAGTACTTC. The J gene is TRBJ2-7, the V gene TRBV10-3, with TRBD2 identical over 9 bases. The CDR3 runs to 15 residues. V shed 4 bases, J shed 2 bases, and the junction held 6 bases outside the gene matches. Germline-derived CDR1 and CDR2 are ENHRY and SYGVKD.

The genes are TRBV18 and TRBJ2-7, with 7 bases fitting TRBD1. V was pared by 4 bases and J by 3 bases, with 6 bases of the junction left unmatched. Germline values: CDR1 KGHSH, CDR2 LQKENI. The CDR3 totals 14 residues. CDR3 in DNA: TGTGCCAGCTCACGAGGGGGCGGAGACTACGAGCAGTACTTC. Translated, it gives CASSRGGGDYEQYF.

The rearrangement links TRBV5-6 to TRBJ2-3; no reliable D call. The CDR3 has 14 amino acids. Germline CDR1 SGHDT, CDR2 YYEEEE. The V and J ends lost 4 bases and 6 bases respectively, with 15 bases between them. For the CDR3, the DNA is TGTGCCAGCAGCCAGGTGACGGTACCTGATACGCAGTATTTT. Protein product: CASSQVTVPDTQYF.

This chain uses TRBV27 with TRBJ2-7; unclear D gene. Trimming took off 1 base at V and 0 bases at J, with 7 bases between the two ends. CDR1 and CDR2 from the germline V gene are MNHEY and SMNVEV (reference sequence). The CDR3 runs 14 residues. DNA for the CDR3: TGTGCCAGCAGTTTATTGACAAGCTCCTACGAGCAGTACTTC. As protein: CASSLLTSSYEQYF.